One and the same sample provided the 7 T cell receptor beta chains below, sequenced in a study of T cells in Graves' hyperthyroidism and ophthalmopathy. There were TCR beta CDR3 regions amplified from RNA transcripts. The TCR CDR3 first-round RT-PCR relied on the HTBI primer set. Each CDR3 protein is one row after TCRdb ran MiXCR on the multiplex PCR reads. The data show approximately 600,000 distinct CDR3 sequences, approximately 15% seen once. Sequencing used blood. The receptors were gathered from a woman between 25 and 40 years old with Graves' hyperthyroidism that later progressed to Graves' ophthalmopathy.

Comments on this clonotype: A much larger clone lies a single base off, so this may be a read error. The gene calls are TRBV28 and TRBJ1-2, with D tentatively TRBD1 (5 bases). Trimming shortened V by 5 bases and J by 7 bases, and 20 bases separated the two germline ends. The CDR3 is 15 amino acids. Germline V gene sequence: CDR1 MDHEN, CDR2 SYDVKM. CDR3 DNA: TGTGCCAGCAGTCCCCTCCCCCAGGGAGTAAGTGGCTACACCTTC. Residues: CASSPLPQGVSGYTF.

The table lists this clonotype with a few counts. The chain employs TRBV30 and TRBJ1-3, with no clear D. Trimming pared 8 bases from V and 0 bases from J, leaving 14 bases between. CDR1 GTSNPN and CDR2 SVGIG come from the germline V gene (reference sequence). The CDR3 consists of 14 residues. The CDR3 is CAAVAGYSGNTIYF. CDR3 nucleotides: TGTGCCGCCGTGGCGGGGTACTCTGGAAACACCATATATTTT.

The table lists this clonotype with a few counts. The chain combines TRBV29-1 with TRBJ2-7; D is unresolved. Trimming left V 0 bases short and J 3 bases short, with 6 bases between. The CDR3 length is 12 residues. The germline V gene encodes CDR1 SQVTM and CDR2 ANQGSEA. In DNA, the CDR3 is TGCAGCGTTGAAGAACGGGTCTACGAGCAGTACTTC. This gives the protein CSVEERVYEQYF.

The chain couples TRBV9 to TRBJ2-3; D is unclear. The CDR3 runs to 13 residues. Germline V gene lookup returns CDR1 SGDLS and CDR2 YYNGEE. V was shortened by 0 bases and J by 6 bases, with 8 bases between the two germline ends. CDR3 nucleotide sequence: TGTGCCAGCAGCGTAGTTCCGTCGGATACGCAGTATTTT. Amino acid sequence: CASSVVPSDTQYF.

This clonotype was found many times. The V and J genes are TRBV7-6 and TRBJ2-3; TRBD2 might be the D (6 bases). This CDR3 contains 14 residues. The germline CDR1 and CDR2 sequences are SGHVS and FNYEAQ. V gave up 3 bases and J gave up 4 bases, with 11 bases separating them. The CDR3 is CASSFGPGADTQYF. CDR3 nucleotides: TGTGCCAGCAGCTTTGGTCCGGGGGCAGATACGCAGTATTTT.

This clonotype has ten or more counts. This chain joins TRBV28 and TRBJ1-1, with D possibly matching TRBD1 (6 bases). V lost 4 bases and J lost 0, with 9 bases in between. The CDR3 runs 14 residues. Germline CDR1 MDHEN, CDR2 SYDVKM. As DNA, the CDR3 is TGTGCCAGCAGTTGGGACATACTGAACACTGAAGCTTTCTTT. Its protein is CASSWDILNTEAFF. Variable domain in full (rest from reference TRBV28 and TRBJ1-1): DVKVTQSSRYLVKRTGEKVFLECVQDMDHENMFWYRQDPGLGLRLIYFSYDVKMKEKGDIPEGYSVSREKKERFSLILESASTNQTSMYLCASSWDILNTEAFFGQGTRLTVV.

CDR3 region: CASSPEGGPRETQYF. In DNA, the CDR3 is TGTGCCAGCAGTCCCGAAGGAGGGCCTAGAGAGACCCAGTACTTC. The gene calls are TRBV27 and TRBJ2-5; D possibly corresponds to TRBD2 (6 bases). Trimming took off 5 bases at V and 4 bases at J, with 17 bases between the two ends. In germline, CDR1 is MNHEY, CDR2 SMNVEV (reference sequence). This CDR3 contains 15 residues.